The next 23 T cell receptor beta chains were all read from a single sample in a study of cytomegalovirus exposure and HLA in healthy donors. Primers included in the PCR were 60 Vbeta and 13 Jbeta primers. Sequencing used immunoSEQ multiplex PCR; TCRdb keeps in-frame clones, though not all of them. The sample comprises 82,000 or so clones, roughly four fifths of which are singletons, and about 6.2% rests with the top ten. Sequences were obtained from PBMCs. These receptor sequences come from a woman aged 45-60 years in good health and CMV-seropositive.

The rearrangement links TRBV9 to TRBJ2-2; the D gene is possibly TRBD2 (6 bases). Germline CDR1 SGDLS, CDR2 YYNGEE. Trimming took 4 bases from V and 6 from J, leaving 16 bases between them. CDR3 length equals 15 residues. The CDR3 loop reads CASSPRGGLAGELFF. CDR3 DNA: TGTGCCAGCAGCCCAAGAGGAGGGTTAGCCGGGGAGCTGTTTTTT.

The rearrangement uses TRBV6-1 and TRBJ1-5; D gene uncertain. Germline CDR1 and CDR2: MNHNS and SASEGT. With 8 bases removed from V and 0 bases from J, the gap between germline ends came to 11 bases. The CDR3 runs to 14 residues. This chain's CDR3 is CASWYGTSNQPQHF. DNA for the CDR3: TGTGCCAGCTGGTATGGCACTAGCAATCAGCCCCAGCATTTT.

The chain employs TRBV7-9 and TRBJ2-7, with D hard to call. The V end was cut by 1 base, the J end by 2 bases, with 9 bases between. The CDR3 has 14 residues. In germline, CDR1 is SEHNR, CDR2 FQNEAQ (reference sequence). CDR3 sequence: CASSLGAGPYEQYF. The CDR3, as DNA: TGTGCCAGCAGCTTAGGTGCAGGCCCCTACGAGCAGTACTTC.

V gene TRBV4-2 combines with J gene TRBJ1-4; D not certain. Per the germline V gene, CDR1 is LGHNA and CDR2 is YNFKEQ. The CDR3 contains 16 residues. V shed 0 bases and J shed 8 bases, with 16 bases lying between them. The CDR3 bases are TGTGCCAGCAGCCAAGAGGAGGCCTCCGGCGGCGAAAAACTGTTTTTT. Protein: CASSQEEASGGEKLFF.

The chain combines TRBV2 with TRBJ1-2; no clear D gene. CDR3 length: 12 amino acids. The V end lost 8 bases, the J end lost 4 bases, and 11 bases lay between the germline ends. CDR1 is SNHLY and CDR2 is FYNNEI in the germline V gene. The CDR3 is CASLRVGYGYTF. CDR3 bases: TGTGCCAGCTTGAGGGTGGGCTATGGCTACACCTTC. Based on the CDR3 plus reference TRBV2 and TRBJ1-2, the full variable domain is EPEVTQTPSHQVTQMGQEVILRCVPISNHLYFYWYRQILGQKVEFLVSFYNNEISEKSEIFDDQFSVERPDGSNFTLKIRSTKLEDSAMYFCASLRVGYGYTFGSGTRLTVV.

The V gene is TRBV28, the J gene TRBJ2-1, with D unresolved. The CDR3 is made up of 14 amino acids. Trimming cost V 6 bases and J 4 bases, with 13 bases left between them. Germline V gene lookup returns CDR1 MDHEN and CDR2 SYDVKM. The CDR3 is CASRGGSGYNEQFF. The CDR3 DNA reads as TGTGCCAGCAGGGGTGGATCCGGGTACAATGAGCAGTTCTTC. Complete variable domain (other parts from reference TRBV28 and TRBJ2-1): DVKVTQSSRYLVKRTGEKVFLECVQDMDHENMFWYRQDPGLGLRLIYFSYDVKMKEKGDIPEGYSVSREKKERFSLILESASTNQTSMYLCASRGGSGYNEQFFGPGTRLTVL.

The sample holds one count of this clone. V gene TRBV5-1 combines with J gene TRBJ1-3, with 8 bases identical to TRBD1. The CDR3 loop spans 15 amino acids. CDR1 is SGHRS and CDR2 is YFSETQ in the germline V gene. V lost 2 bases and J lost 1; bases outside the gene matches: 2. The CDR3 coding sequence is TGCGCCAGCAGCTTTCAGGGGGCTTCTGGAAACACCATATATTTT. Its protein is CASSFQGASGNTIYF.

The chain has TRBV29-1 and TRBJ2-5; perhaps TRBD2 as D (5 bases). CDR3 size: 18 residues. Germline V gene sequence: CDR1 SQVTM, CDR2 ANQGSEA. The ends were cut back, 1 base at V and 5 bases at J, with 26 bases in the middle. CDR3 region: CSVEGRMGRGVALETQYF. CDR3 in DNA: TGCAGCGTTGAAGGAAGAATGGGTCGGGGAGTCGCGTTGGAGACCCAGTACTTC.

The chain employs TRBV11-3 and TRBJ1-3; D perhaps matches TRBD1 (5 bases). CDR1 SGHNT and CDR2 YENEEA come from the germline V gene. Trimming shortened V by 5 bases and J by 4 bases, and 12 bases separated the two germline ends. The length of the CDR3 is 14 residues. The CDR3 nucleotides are TGTGCCAGCAGCCGACAGAGGCTCGGAAACACCATATATTTT. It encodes CASSRQRLGNTIYF.

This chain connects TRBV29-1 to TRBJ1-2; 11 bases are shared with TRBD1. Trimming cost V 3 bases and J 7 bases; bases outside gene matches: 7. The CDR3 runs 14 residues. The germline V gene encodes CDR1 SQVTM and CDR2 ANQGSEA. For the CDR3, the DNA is TGCAGCGTTGAGGGGACAGGGGGGTTCTCTGGCTACACCTTC. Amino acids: CSVEGTGGFSGYTF.

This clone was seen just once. CDR3 protein: CASRGSGTGELFF. The CDR3 DNA reads as TGTGCCAGCCGGGGTAGCGGGACCGGGGAGCTGTTTTTT. This chain links TRBV6-5 with TRBJ2-2; 7 nucleotides line up with TRBD2. CDR1 and CDR2 from the germline V gene are MNHEY and SVGAGI. V lost 8 bases to trimming and J lost 5 bases; unmatched junction nucleotides: 5. CDR3 length: 13 residues.

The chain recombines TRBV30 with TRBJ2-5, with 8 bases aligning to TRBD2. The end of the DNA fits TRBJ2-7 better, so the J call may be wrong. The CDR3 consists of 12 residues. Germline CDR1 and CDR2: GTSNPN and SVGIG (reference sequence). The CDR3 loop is CAWIGAGGEQYF. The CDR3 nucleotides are TGTGCCTGGATTGGGGCGGGGGGCGAGCAGTACTTC.

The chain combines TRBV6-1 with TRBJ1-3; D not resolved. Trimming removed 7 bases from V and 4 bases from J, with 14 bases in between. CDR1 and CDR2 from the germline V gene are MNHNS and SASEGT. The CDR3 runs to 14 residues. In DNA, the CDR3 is TGTGCCAGCAAAAAACCGGGAGGAGGAAACACCATATATTTT. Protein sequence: CASKKPGGGNTIYF.

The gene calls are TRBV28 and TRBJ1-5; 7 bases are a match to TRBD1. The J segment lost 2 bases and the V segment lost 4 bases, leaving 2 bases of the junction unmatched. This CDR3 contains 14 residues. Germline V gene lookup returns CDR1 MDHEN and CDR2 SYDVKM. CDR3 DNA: TGTGCCAGCAGTTGGGGGACAGGCAATCAGCCCCAGCATTTT. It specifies CASSWGTGNQPQHF.

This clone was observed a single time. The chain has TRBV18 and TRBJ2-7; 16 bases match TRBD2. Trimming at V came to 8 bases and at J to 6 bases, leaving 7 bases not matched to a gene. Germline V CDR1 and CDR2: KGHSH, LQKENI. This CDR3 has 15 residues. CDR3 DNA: TGTGCCAGCGGGGGACTAGCGGGAGGGCCCGGCGAGCAGTACTTC. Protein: CASGGLAGGPGEQYF.

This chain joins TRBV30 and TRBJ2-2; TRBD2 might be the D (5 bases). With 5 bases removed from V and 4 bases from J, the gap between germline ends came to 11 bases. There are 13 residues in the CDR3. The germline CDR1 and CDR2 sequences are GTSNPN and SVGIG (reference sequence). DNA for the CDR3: TGTGCCTGGGCCCCTACTAGCACCGGGGAGCTGTTTTTT. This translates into CAWAPTSTGELFF.

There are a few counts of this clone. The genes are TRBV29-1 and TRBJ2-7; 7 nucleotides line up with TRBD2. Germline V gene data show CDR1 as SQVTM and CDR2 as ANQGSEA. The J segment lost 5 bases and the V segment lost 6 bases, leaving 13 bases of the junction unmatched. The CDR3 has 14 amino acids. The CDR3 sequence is CSVAVGAGVNEQYF. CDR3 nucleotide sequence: TGCAGCGTCGCAGTAGGGGCGGGAGTCAACGAGCAGTACTTC.

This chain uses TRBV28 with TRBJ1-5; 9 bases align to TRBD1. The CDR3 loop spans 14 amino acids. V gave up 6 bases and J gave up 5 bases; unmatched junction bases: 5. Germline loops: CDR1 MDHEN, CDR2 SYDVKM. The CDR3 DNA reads TGTGCCAGCAGGTCACAGGGGGCGTATCAGCCCCAGCATTTT. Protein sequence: CASRSQGAYQPQHF.

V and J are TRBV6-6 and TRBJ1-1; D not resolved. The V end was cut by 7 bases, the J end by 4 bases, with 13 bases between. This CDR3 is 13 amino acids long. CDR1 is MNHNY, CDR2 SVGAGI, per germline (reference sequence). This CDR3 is CASTPARGTEAFF. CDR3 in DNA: TGTGCCAGCACCCCCGCGCGGGGCACTGAAGCTTTCTTT.

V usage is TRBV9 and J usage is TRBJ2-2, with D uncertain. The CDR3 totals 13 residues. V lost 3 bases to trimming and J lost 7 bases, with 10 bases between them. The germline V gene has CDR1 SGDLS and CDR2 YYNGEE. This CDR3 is CASSGLLHGELFF. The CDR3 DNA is TGTGCCAGCAGCGGACTCCTTCACGGGGAGCTGTTTTTT.

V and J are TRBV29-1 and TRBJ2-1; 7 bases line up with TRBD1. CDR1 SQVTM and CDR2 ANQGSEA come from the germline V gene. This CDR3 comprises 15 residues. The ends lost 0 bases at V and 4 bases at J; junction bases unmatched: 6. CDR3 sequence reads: CSVEDGDRAYNEQFF. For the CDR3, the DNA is TGCAGCGTTGAAGATGGAGACAGGGCGTACAATGAGCAGTTCTTC.

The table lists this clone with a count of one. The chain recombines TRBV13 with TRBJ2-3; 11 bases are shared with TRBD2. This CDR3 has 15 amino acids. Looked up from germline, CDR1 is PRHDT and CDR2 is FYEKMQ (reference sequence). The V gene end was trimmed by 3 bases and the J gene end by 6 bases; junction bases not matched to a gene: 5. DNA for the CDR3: TGTGCCAGCAGCTTTACTAGCGGGAGCGTTGATACGCAGTATTTT. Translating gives CASSFTSGSVDTQYF.

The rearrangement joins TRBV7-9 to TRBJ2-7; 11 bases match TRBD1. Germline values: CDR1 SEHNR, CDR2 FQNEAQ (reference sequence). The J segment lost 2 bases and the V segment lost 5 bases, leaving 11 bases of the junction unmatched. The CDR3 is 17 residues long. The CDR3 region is CASSPQPSGQGAYEQYF. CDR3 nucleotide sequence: TGTGCCAGCAGCCCCCAACCTTCGGGACAGGGGGCCTACGAGCAGTACTTC.